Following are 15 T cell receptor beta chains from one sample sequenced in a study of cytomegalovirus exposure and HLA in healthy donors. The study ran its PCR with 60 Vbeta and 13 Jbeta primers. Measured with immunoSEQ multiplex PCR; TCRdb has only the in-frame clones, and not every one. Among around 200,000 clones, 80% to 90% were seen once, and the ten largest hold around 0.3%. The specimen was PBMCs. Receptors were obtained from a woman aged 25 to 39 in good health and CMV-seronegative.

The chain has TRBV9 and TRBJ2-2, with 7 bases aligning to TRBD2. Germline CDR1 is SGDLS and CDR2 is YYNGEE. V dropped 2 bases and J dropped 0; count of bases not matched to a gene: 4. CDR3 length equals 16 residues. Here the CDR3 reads CASSVGLIANTGELFF. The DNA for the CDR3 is TGTGCCAGCAGCGTGGGACTAATCGCGAACACCGGGGAGCTGTTTTTT.

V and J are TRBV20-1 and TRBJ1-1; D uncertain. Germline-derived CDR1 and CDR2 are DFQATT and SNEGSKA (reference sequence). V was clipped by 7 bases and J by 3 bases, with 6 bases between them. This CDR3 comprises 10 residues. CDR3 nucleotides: TGCAGTGATCGGGACACTGAAGCTTTCTTT. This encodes CSDRDTEAFF.

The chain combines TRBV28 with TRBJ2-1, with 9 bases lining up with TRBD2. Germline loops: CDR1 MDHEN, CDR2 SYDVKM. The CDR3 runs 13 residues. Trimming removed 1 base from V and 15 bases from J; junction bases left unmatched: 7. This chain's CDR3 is CASSLLTGTSTFF. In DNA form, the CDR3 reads TGTGCCAGCAGTTTATTAACCGGGACTAGCACGTTCTTC.

This CDR3 is CASSVGTTIYNEQFF. The CDR3 nucleotides are TGTGCCAGCAGCGTAGGGACTACCATTTACAATGAGCAGTTCTTC. The V and J genes are TRBV9 and TRBJ2-1; possible D gene TRBD2, 6 bases. CDR3 size: 15 residues. Germline assignment: CDR1 SGDLS and CDR2 YYNGEE. Trimming shortened V by 0 bases and J by 4 bases, and 11 bases separated the two germline ends.

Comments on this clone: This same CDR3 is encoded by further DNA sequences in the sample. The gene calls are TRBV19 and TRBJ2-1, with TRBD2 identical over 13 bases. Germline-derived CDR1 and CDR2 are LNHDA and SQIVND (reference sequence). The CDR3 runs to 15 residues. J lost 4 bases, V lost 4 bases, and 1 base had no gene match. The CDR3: CASSTTSGGYNEQFF. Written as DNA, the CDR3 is TGTGCCAGTAGTACGACTAGCGGGGGGTACAATGAGCAGTTCTTC.

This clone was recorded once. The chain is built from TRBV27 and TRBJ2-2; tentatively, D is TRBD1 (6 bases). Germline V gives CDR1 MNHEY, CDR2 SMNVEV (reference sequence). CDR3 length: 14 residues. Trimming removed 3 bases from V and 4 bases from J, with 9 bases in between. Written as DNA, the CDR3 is TGTGCCAGCAGTTTTAACAGGGTCACCGGGGAGCTGTTTTTT. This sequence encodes CASSFNRVTGELFF.

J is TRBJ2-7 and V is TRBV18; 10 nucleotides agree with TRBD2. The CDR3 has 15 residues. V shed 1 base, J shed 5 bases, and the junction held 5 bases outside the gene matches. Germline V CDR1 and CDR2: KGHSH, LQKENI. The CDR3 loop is CASSPRTSGVHEQYF. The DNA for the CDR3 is TGTGCCAGCTCACCACGCACTAGCGGGGTTCACGAGCAGTACTTC.

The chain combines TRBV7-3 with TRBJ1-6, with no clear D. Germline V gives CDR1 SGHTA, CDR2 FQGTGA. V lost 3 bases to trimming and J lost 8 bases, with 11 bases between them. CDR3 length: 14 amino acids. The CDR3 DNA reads TGTGCCAGCAGCTTCCGAGGGTACGATTCACCCCTCCACTTT. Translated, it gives CASSFRGYDSPLHF.

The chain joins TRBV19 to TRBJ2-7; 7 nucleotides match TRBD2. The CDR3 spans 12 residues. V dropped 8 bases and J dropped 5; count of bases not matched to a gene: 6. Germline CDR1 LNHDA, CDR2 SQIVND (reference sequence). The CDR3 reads CASWSGMDEQYF. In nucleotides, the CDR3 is TGTGCCAGTTGGAGCGGGATGGACGAGCAGTACTTC.

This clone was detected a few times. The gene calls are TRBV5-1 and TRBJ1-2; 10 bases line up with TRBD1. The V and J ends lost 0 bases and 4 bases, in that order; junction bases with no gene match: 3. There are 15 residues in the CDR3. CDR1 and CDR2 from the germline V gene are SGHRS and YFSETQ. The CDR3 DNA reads TGCGCCAGCAGCTTGGGGACAGGGGGGGCCTATGGCTACACCTTC. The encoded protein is CASSLGTGGAYGYTF.

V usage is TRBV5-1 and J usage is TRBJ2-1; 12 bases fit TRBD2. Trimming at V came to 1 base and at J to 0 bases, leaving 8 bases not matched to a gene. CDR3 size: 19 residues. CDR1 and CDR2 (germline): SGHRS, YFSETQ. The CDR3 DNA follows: TGCGCCAGCAGCTTGAGACTAGCGGGAGAATGGGGCTCCTACAATGAGCAGTTCTTC. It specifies CASSLRLAGEWGSYNEQFF.

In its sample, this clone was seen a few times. The CDR3 here is CASGQGFGRLYEQYF. As DNA, the CDR3 is TGCGCCAGCGGACAGGGGTTTGGGAGACTCTACGAGCAGTACTTC. The chain carries TRBV5-1 and TRBJ2-7; 9 bases match TRBD1. This CDR3 has 15 amino acids. Germline V gives CDR1 SGHRS, CDR2 YFSETQ. The V gene end was trimmed by 7 bases and the J gene end by 3 bases; junction bases not matched to a gene: 11.

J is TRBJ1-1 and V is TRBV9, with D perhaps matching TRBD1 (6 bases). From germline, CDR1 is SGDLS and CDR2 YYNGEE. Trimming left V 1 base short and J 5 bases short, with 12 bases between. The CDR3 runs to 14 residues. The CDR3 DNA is TGTGCCAGCAGCGTAACAGGGATCGGGACTGAAGCTTTCTTT. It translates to CASSVTGIGTEAFF. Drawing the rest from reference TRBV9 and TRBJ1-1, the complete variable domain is DSGVTQTPKHLITATGQRVTLRCSPRSGDLSVYWYQQSLDQGLQFLIQYYNGEERAKGNILERFSAQQFPDLHSELNLSSLELGDSALYFCASSVTGIGTEAFFGQGTRLTVV.

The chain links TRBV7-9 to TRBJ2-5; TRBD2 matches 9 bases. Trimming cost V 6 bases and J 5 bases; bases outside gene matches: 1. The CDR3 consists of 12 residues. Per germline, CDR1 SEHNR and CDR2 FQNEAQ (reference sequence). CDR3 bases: TGTGCCAGCAGAACTAGCGGGGAGACCCAGTACTTC. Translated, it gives CASRTSGETQYF.

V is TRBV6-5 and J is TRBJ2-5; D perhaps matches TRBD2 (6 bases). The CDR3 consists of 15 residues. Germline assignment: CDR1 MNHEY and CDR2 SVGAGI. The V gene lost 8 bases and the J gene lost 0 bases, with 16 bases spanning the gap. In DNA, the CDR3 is TGTGCCAGCCGAACGGGGCGGGGAGACCAAGAGACCCAGTACTTC. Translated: CASRTGRGDQETQYF.